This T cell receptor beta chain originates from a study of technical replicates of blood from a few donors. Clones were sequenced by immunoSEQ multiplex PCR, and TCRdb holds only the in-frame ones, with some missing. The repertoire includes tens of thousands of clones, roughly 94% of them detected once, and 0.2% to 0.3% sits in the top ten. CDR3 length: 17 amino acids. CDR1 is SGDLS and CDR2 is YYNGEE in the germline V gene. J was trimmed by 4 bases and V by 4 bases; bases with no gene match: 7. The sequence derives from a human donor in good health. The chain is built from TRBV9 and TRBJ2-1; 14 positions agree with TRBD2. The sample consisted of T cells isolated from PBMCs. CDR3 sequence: CASSIPGTSGSYNEQFF. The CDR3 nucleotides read TGTGCCAGCAGCATTCCCGGGACTAGCGGGAGTTACAATGAGCAGTTCTTC.